This T cell receptor (beta chain) was profiled in a study of blood T cell repertoires in COVID-19. V lost 3 bases and J lost 2; bases outside the gene matches: 2. Per the germline V gene, CDR1 is SGHDN and CDR2 is FVKESK. The CDR3 covers 14 residues. The repertoire was sequenced with immunoSEQ multiplex PCR; TCRdb's copy has only in-frame clones and lacks some. The sample has 200,000 to 300,000 clones, more than 85% seen once. Sequencing used peripheral blood. This chain uses TRBV14 with TRBJ2-7, with 9 bases identical to TRBD1. The clonotype comes from a person aged 18-30 years with COVID-19, enrolled during active disease. CDR3 sequence (DNA): TGTGCCAGCAGCCATTGGGACAGGGCCTACGAGCAGTACTTC. This codes for CASSHWDRAYEQYF.